This T cell receptor (beta chain) was sequenced in a study of OX40 agonist ivuxolimab in advanced cancers. Study-level background: Ivuxolimab was an agonistic, fully human IgG2 monoclonal antibody directed against OX40 (CD134), a costimulatory receptor. Intravenous ivuxolimab was administered to patients every 2 weeks at six dose levels: 0.01, 0.1, 0.3, 1.5, 3 and 10 mg/kg. Of the approximately 53 patients in dose escalation, some 20 had hepatocellular carcinoma, some 15 had melanoma, 9 had renal cell carcinoma and 9 had head and neck cancer. The dose-escalation cohort was around 83% male with a mean age of roughly 60 years, ranging from 23 to 79. Patients were allowed to have had prior anti-PD-1, anti-PD-L1 or anti-CTLA-4 therapy, and 40% to 45% of the dose-escalation patients had previously received checkpoint inhibitors. Partial responses were achieved by three dose-escalation patients, of whom one had hepatocellular carcinoma and two had cutaneous melanoma. The purpose of peripheral TCRbeta sequencing was to test whether ivuxolimab changed TCR sequence diversity and led to clonal T-cell expansion. The monotherapy dose-escalation portion (N ≈ 57 patients) of the phase I ivuxolimab trial is reported in the paper. General findings and caveats noted by the study authors: In the 0.1-3.0 mg/kg groups, partial responders were among the patients with the lowest normalized peripheral clonal expansion, particularly in CD8+ T cells. The antigen specificity of the clonally expanded peripheral T cells was not determined. After ivuxolimab, expanded clones were on average more numerous among CD8+ T cells than among CD4+ T cells. Low levels of normalized T-cell clonal expansion were also seen in some patients who did not respond. At doses of 0.1 to 3.0 mg/kg, clonal expansion of both CD4+ and CD8+ blood T cells was observed from baseline to week 6.

Genomic DNA was extracted from sorted cells for sequencing of the TCRbeta CDR3 region. The immunoSEQ Assay was used to sequence the TCRbeta CDR3 regions. TCRdb retrieved this table from immuneACCESS and kept in-frame rearrangements only. Not all clones are present; in checked studies, unresolved V genes account for under half, and no reason is known for the remainder. Here the sample has 55,000 to 85,000 clones; around 80% occur a single time. The top ten clones comprise 1.2% of the sample. The trial excluded patients who had a history of autoimmune disease or were on systemic immunosuppression. Peripheral blood for TCR sequencing was collected from all dose cohorts at baseline, on cycle 4 day 1, and on cycle 7 day 1. The samples were taken from a phase I, first-in-human, multicenter, open-label dose-escalation trial of ivuxolimab. Adults with locally advanced or metastatic melanoma, renal cell, hepatocellular, or head and neck squamous cell carcinoma were enrolled in the trial. CD4+ and CD8+ T cells were sorted separately from peripheral blood before TCR sequencing.

This clone was seen just once. No cognate antigen has been identified for it. One base away there is no much larger clone; base qualities are not given. The origin of this receptor is an adult with an advanced solid tumor such as melanoma, head and neck, liver or kidney cancer. The input for sequencing was CD4+ or CD8+ T cells sorted from blood, taken in a trial of the OX40 agonist ivuxolimab.

Read as DNA, the sequence is TGTGCCAGCGGTGAATCAGGAGGGAATGAGCAGTTCTTC. It is translated as CASGESGGNEQFF. Recombination joined TRBV7-6 with TRBJ2-1; a weak D assignment points to TRBD2 (6 bases agree). V loses 8 bases, J loses 7 bases, and the germline ends lie 15 bases apart. From the cysteine through the phenylalanine, the CDR3 covers 13 amino acids. Left in the record is the CDR3 DNA by itself, 39 bases read in frame from the first base. According to the germline V gene, CDR1 reads SGHVS and CDR2 reads FNYEAQ.